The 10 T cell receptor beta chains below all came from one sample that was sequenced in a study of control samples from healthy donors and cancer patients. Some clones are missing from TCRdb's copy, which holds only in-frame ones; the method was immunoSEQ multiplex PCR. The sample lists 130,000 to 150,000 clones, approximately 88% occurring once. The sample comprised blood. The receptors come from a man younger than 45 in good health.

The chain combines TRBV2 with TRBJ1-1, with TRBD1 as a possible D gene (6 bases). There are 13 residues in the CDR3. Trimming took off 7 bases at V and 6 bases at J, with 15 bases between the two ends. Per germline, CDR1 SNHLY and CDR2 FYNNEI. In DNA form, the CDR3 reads TGTGCCAGCAACTACAGGGTTGGGCCTGAAGCTTTCTTT. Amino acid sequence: CASNYRVGPEAFF.

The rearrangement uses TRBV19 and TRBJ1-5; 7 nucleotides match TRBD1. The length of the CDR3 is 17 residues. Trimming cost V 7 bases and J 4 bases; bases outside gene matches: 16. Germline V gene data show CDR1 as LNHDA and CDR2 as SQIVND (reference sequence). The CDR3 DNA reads TGTGCCAGTACCCCGAAAGGGGCAGGGGGTAGGAATCAGCCCCAGCATTTT. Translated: CASTPKGAGGRNQPQHF.

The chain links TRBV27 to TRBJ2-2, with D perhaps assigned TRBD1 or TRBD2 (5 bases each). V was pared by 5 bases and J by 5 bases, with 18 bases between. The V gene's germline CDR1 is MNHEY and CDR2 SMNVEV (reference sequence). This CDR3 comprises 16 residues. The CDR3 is CASSRLSGAQTGELFF. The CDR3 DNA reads TGTGCCAGCAGTCGCCTTTCCGGGGCCCAGACCGGGGAGCTGTTTTTT.

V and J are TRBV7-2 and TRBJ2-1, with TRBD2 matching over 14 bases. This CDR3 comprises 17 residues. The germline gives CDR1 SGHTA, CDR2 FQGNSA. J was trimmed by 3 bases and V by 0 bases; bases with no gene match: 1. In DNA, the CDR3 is TGTGCCAGCAGCTTAGCGGGGACTAGCGGGAGCTACAATGAGCAGTTCTTC. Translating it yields CASSLAGTSGSYNEQFF.

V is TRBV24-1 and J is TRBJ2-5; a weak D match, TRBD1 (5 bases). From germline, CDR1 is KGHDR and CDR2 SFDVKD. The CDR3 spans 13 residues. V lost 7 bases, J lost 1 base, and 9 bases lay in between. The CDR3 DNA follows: TGTGCCACCAGCGACAGCCTCCAAGAGACCCAGTACTTC. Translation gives CATSDSLQETQYF.

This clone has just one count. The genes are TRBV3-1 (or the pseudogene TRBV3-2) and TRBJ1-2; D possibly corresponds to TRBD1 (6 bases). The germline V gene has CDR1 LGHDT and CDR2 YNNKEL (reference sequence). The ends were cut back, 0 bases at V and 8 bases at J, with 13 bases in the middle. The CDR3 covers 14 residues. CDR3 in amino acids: CASSQDSGARGYTF. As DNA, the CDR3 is TGTGCCAGCAGCCAAGATTCAGGGGCGCGCGGCTACACCTTC.

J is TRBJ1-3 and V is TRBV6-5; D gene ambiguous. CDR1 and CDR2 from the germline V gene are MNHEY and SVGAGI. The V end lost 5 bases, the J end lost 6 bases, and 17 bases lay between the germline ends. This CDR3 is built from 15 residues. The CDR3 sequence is CASSPEGRPENTIYF. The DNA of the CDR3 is TGTGCCAGCAGTCCCGAGGGTCGCCCCGAAAACACCATATATTTT.

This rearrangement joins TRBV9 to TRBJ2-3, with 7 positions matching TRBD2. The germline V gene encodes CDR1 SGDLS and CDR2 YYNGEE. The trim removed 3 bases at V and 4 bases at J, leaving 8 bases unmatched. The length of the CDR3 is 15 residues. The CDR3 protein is CASSAGGGPPDTQYF. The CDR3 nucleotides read TGTGCCAGCAGCGCCGGGGGAGGGCCGCCAGATACGCAGTATTTT.

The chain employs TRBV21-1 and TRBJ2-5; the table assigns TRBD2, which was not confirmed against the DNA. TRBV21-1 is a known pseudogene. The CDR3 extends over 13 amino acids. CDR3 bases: TGTGCCAGCAGCGAGGACTGTCAAGAGACCCAGTACTTC. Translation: CASSEDCQETQYF.

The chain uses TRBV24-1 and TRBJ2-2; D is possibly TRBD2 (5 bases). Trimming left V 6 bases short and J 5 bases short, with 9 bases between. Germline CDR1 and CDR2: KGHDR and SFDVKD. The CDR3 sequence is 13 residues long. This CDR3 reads CATSRTGTGELFF. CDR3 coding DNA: TGTGCCACCAGTCGGACTGGTACCGGGGAGCTGTTTTTT.